These 18 T cell receptor beta chains came from one sample sequenced in a study of blood T cell repertoires in COVID-19. Clones were sequenced by immunoSEQ multiplex PCR, and TCRdb holds only the in-frame ones, with some missing. The sample has over 250,000 clones; roughly 86% are singletons. Sequencing was done on a sample of peripheral blood. The receptors were sampled from a man in his forties who had recovered from COVID-19.

The rearrangement joins TRBV5-1 to TRBJ1-1; unclear D gene. Germline V CDR1 and CDR2: SGHRS, YFSETQ. This CDR3 contains 16 residues. Trimming cost V 4 bases and J 7 bases, with 23 bases left between them. The CDR3 is CASSPAVGTAVGEAFF. CDR3 nucleotide sequence: TGCGCCAGCAGCCCGGCGGTTGGCACGGCAGTTGGTGAAGCTTTCTTT.

The V call is TRBV7-2, the J call TRBJ1-2, with 8 bases identical to TRBD1. This CDR3 has 16 amino acids. Germline values: CDR1 SGHTA, CDR2 FQGNSA. J gave up 6 bases and V 5 bases, and 14 bases lay outside the gene matches. CDR3 nucleotides: TGTGCCAGCAGCCCGGCCCACCCCCAGGGGGCTCATGGCTACACCTTC. Protein product: CASSPAHPQGAHGYTF.

The chain combines TRBV7-8 with TRBJ2-1, with TRBD1 matching 10 bases. The J segment lost 6 bases and the V segment lost 2 bases, leaving 7 bases of the junction unmatched. Per germline, CDR1 SGHVS and CDR2 FQNEAQ. This CDR3 is 16 amino acids long. This CDR3 is CASSLPTGGRGNEQFF. The CDR3 DNA follows: TGTGCCAGCAGCTTACCGACAGGGGGCCGGGGCAATGAGCAGTTCTTC.

This clone was seen only once. DNA for the CDR3: TGTGCCAGCAGTTACGGGAGAAGAACCCACGAGCAGTACTTC. Translation: CASSYGRRTHEQYF. This sequence joins TRBV6-8 and TRBJ2-7; the D gene is possibly TRBD2 (5 bases). Trimming stripped 2 bases from V and 5 bases from J, with 13 bases between. This CDR3 has 14 residues. Germline V gives CDR1 MNHGY, CDR2 SAAAGT.

The chain employs TRBV5-4 and TRBJ1-3; D possibly corresponds to TRBD1 (6 bases). Germline CDR1 reads SGHNT; CDR2 reads YYREEE (reference sequence). Trimming removed 5 bases at V and 4 bases at J, with 13 bases between. This CDR3 is 14 amino acids long. This chain's CDR3 is CASSLPDRGNTIYF. The DNA of the CDR3 is TGTGCCAGCAGTCTCCCCGACAGGGGAAACACCATATATTTT.

The V and J genes are TRBV5-4 and TRBJ2-7; 7 bases agree with TRBD1. V dropped 4 bases and J dropped 0; count of bases not matched to a gene: 13. CDR3 length: 17 residues. Germline CDR1 SGHNT, CDR2 YYREEE (reference sequence). CDR3 amino acids: CASSPRPTKGASYEQYF. The CDR3 region has the DNA TGTGCCAGCAGCCCCCGTCCGACTAAGGGGGCCTCCTACGAGCAGTACTTC.

V usage is TRBV7-9 and J usage is TRBJ2-7; D gene unclear. The germline V gene has CDR1 SEHNR and CDR2 FQNEAQ (reference sequence). V lost 5 bases and J lost 0, with 14 bases in between. This CDR3 spans 15 amino acids. CDR3 sequence: CASSTDILSSYEQYF. The CDR3 DNA sequence: TGTGCCAGCAGCACCGACATTCTCAGCTCCTACGAGCAGTACTTC.

The chain combines TRBV9 with TRBJ1-1; the match to TRBD1 covers 8 bases. Unmatched junction bases numbered 14, after V lost 3 bases and J lost 4 bases. Germline CDR1 and CDR2: SGDLS and YYNGEE. The CDR3 extends over 17 amino acids. The CDR3 protein is CASSGERPGQGITEAFF. The CDR3, as DNA: TGTGCCAGCAGCGGCGAGCGTCCAGGACAGGGTATCACTGAAGCTTTCTTT.

The gene calls are TRBV19 and TRBJ2-2; 9 nucleotides line up with TRBD2. The V gene end was trimmed by 4 bases and the J gene end by 2 bases; junction bases not matched to a gene: 11. This CDR3 has 18 residues. In germline, CDR1 is LNHDA, CDR2 SQIVND (reference sequence). CDR3 DNA sequence: TGTGCCAGTAGTACAAAGAAGGGACTAGCTAGAAACACCGGGGAGCTGTTTTTT. Its translation is CASSTKKGLARNTGELFF.

The chain carries TRBV7-3 and TRBJ2-1, with 9 bases lining up with TRBD2. V lost 1 base and J lost 7; bases outside the gene matches: 5. Germline V gene lookup returns CDR1 SGHTA and CDR2 FQGTGA. The CDR3 contains 15 residues. This chain's CDR3 is CASSLSPSGMNEQFF. DNA for the CDR3: TGTGCCAGCAGCTTAAGTCCTAGCGGGATGAATGAGCAGTTCTTC.

The chain links TRBV11-2 to TRBJ2-5, with D hard to call. Germline V gene lookup returns CDR1 SGHAT and CDR2 FQNNGV. This CDR3 comprises 11 residues. Deletions cut 4 bases from V and 7 bases from J, with 7 bases between. This CDR3 reads CASSSPVTQYF. The CDR3 DNA reads as TGTGCCAGCAGCTCCCCTGTGACCCAGTACTTC.

The J gene is TRBJ2-7, the V gene TRBV12-3 or TRBV12-4; a possible D gene is TRBD1 (6 bases). Trimming pared 6 bases from V and 3 bases from J, leaving 12 bases between. This CDR3 is built from 13 residues. The CDR3, as DNA: TGTGCCAGCAGCCCCCTCAGGGGCTACGAGCAGTACTTC. Protein sequence: CASSPLRGYEQYF.

V and J are TRBV29-1 and TRBJ2-7, with 11 bases identical to TRBD1. Per the germline V gene, CDR1 is SQVTM and CDR2 is ANQGSEA. This CDR3 contains 13 residues. The J segment lost 1 base and the V segment lost 7 bases, leaving 3 bases of the junction unmatched. The CDR3 region has the DNA TGCAGCGCCGGGACAGGGGGTTCCTACGAGCAGTACTTC. This encodes CSAGTGGSYEQYF.

The rearrangement links TRBV5-1 to TRBJ2-1, with 11 bases matching TRBD2. Unmatched junction bases numbered 3, after V lost 4 bases and J lost 3 bases. Germline CDR1 and CDR2: SGHRS and YFSETQ. The CDR3 extends over 15 amino acids. The chain's CDR3 is CASSQGTSGYNEQFF. Here the CDR3 DNA reads TGCGCCAGCAGCCAAGGGACTAGCGGCTACAATGAGCAGTTCTTC.

This clone was observed many times. The genes are TRBV2 and TRBJ1-1, with a tentative D call TRBD1 (6 bases). V gave up 7 bases and J gave up 1 base, with 16 bases separating them. This CDR3 region has 15 residues. Germline values: CDR1 SNHLY, CDR2 FYNNEI. In DNA, the CDR3 is TGTGCCAGCACCTCCAATCGACAGGCGAACACTGAAGCTTTCTTT. Translation gives CASTSNRQANTEAFF.

The rearrangement links TRBV2 to TRBJ2-4; D remains ambiguous. CDR1 and CDR2 (germline): SNHLY, FYNNEI. Trimming removed 5 bases from V and 4 bases from J, with 9 bases in between. CDR3 length: 13 amino acids. Here the CDR3 DNA reads TGTGCCAGCAGTCGACACCAGAAAAACATTCAGTACTTC. Encoded protein: CASSRHQKNIQYF.

This sequence joins TRBV7-2 and TRBJ1-2, with 9 bases lining up with TRBD1. This CDR3 is built from 16 residues. Per germline, CDR1 SGHTA and CDR2 FQGNSA. With V trimmed by 2 bases and J by 0 bases, 4 bases remained unmatched. The chain's CDR3 is CASSLRQGDPNYGYTF. As DNA, the CDR3 is TGTGCCAGCAGCTTACGACAGGGGGACCCTAACTATGGCTACACCTTC.

The rearrangement joins TRBV19 to TRBJ2-5; maybe TRBD1 (6 bases). The CDR3 is 15 residues long. V gave up 3 bases and J gave up 4 bases, with 15 bases separating them. Germline V gene sequence: CDR1 LNHDA, CDR2 SQIVND (reference sequence). CDR3 sequence: CASSIGGPGAETQYF. The CDR3 region has the DNA TGTGCCAGTAGTATTGGGGGCCCCGGGGCAGAGACCCAGTACTTC.